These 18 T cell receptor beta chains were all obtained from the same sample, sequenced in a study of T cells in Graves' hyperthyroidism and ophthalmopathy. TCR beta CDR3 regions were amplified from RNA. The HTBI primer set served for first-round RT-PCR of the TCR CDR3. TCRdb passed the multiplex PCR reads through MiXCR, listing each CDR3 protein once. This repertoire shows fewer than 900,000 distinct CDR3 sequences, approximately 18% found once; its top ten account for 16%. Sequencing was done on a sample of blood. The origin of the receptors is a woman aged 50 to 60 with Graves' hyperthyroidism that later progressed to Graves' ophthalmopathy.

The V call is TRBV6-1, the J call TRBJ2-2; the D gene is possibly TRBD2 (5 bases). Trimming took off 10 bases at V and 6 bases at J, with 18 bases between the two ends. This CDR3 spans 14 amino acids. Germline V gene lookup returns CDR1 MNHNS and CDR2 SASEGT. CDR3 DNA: TGTGCCACCAAACTAGAATCCATCTCCGGGGAGCTGTTTTTT. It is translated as CATKLESISGELFF.

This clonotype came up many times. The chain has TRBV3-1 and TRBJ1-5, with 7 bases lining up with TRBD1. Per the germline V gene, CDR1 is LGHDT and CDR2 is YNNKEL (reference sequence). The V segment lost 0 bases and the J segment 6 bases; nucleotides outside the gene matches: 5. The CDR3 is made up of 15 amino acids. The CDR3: CASSQDTTGSQPQHF. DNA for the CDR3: TGTGCCAGCAGCCAAGATACGACAGGGAGTCAGCCCCAGCATTTT.

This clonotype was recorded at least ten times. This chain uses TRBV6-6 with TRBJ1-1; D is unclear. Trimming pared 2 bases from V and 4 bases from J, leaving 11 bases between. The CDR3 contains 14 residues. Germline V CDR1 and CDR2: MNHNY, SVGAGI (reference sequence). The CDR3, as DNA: TGTGCCAGCAGTTACGGGGATTTCGGCACTGAAGCTTTCTTT. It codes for CASSYGDFGTEAFF.

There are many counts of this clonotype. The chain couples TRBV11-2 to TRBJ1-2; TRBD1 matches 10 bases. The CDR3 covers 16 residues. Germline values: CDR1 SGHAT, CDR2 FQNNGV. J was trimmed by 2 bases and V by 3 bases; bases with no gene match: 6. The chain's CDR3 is CASSLTGGERNYGYTF. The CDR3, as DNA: TGTGCCAGCAGCTTGACAGGGGGCGAGCGAAACTATGGCTACACCTTC.

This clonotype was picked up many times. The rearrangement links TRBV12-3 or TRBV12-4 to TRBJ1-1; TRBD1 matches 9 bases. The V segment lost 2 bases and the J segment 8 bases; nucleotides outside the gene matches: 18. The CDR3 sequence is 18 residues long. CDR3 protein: CASSLITGGRSPTTEAFF. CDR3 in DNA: TGTGCCAGCAGTTTAATAACAGGGGGCCGAAGCCCAACAACCGAAGCTTTCTTT.

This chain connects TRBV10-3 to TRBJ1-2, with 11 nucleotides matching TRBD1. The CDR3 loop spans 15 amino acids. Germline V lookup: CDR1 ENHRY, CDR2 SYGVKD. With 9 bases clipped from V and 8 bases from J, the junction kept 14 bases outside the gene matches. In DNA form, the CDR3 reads TGTGCCATACCATTAGAGGGACAGGGGGTCCGGGGCTACACCTTC. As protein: CAIPLEGQGVRGYTF.

DNA for the CDR3: TGTGCCAGTAGTATGGGCTCTGGGGACAGGAGTTGGGAGACCCAGTACTTC. Translation gives CASSMGSGDRSWETQYF. The chain has TRBV19 and TRBJ2-5, with 8 positions matching TRBD1. Germline assignment: CDR1 LNHDA and CDR2 SQIVND (reference sequence). This CDR3 has 17 amino acids. V trimming: 3 bases; J trimming: 5 bases; junction bases outside the gene matches: 14.

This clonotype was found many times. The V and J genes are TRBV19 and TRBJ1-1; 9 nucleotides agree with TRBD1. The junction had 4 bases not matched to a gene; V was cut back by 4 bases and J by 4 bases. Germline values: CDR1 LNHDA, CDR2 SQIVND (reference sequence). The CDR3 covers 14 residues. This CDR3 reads CASSTGTGTTEAFF. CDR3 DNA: TGTGCCAGTAGTACCGGGACAGGGACCACTGAAGCTTTCTTT.

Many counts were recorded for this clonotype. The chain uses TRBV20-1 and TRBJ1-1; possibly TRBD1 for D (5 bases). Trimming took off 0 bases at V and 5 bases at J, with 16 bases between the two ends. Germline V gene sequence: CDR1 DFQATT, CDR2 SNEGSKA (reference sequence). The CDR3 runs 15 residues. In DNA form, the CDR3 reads TGCAGTGCTAGAGATCTGGCAGGGCTGGGGACTGAAGCTTTCTTT. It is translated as CSARDLAGLGTEAFF.

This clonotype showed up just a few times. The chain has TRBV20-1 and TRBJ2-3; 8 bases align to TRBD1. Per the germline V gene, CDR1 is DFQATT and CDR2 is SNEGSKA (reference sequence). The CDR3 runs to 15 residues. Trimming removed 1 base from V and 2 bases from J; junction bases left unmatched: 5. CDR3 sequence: CSARVTGQATDTQYF. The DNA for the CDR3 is TGCAGTGCTAGAGTAACGGGACAGGCCACAGATACGCAGTATTTT.

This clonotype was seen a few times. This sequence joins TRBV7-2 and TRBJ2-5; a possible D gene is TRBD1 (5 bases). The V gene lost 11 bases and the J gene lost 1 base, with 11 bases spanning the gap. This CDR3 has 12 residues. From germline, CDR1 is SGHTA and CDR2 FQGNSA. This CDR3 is CADTGSQETQYF. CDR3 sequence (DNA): TGTGCCGATACAGGAAGCCAAGAGACCCAGTACTTC.

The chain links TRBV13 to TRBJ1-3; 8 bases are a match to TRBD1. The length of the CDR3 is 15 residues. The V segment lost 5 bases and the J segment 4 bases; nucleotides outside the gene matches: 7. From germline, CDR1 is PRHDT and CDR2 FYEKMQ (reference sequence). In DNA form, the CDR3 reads TGTGCCAGCAGCCCAAGACAGGGGACGGGAAACACCATATATTTT. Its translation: CASSPRQGTGNTIYF. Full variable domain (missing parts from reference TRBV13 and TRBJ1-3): AAGVIQSPRHLIKEKRETATLKCYPIPRHDTVYWYQQGPGQDPQFLISFYEKMQSDKGSIPDRFSAQQFSDYHSELNMSSLELGDSALYFCASSPRQGTGNTIYFGEGSWLTVV.

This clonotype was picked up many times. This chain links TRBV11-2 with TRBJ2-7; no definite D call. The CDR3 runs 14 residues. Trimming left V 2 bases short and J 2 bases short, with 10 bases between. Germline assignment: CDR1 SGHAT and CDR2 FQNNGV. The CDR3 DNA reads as TGTGCCAGCAGCTTACGGATAGGAACCTACGAGCAGTACTTC. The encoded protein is CASSLRIGTYEQYF. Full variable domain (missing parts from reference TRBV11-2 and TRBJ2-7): EAGVAQSPRYKIIEKRQSVAFWCNPISGHATLYWYQQILGQGPKLLIQFQNNGVVDDSQLPKDRFSAERLKGVDSTLKIQPAKLEDSAVYLCASSLRIGTYEQYFGPGTRLTVT.

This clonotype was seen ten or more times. CDR3 in amino acids: CASSRGQGRSGNTIYF. CDR3 nucleotide sequence: TGTGCCAGCAGCAGGGGACAAGGCCGCTCTGGAAACACCATATATTTT. The gene calls are TRBV7-8 and TRBJ1-3; the D gene is possibly TRBD1 (6 bases). This CDR3 contains 16 residues. Per germline, CDR1 SGHVS and CDR2 FQNEAQ. The V end lost 5 bases, the J end lost 0 bases, and 14 bases lay between the germline ends.

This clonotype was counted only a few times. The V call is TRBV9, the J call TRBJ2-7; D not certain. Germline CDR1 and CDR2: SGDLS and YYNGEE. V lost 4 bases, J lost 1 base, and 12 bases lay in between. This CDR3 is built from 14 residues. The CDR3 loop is CASSPRTMSYEQYF. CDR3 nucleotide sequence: TGTGCCAGCAGCCCTAGGACGATGTCCTACGAGCAGTACTTC.

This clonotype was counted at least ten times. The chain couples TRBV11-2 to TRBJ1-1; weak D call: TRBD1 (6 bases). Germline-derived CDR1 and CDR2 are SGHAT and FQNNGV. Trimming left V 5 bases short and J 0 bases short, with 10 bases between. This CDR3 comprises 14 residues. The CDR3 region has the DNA TGTGCCAGCAGCATAGGGGGTATGAACACTGAAGCTTTCTTT. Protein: CASSIGGMNTEAFF.

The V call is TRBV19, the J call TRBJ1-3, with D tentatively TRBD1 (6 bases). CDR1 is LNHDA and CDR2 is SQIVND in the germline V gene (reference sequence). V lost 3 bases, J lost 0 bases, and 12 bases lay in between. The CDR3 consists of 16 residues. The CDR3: CASSMGAPVSGNTIYF. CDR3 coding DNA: TGTGCCAGTAGTATGGGGGCGCCCGTCTCTGGAAACACCATATATTTT.

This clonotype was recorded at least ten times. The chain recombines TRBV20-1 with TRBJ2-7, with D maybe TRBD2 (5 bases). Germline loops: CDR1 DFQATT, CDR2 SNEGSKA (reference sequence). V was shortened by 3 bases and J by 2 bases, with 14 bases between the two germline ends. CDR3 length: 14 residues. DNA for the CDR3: TGCAGTGCTAGGTTCGATCCGAGGGCCTACGAGCAGTACTTC. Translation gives CSARFDPRAYEQYF.